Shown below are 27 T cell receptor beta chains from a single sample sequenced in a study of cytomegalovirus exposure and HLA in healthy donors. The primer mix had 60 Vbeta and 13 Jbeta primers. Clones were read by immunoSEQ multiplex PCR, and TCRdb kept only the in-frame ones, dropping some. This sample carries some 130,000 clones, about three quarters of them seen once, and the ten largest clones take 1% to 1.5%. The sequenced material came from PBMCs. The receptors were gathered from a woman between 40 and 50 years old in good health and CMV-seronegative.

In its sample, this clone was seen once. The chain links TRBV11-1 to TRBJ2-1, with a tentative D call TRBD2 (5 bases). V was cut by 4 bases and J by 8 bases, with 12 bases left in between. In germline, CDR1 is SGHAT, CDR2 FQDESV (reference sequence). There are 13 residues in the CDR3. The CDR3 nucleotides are TGTGCCAGCAGCTCTTCGGAGGCATATGAGCAGTTCTTC. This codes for CASSSSEAYEQFF.

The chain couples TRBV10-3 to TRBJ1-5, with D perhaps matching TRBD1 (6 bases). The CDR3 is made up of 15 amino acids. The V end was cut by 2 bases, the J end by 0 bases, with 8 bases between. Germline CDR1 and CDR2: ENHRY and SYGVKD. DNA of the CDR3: TGTGCCATCAGTGAGGGACAGTATAGCAATCAGCCCCAGCATTTT. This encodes CAISEGQYSNQPQHF.

CDR3 region: CASSQSVASGGETQYF. The DNA for the CDR3 is TGCGCCAGCAGCCAATCGGTTGCTAGCGGGGGAGAGACCCAGTACTTC. The chain combines TRBV4-3 with TRBJ2-5; 10 bases align to TRBD2. The CDR3 is 16 residues long. CDR1 is LGHNA and CDR2 is YSLEER in the germline V gene. V lost 2 bases and J lost 4; bases outside the gene matches: 7.

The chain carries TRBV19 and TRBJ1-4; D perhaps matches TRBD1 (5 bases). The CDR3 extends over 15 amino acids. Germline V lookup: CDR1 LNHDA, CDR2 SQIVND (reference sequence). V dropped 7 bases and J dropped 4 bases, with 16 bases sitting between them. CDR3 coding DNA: TGTGCCAGTACCCCCCGGGGGGGAGGTAATGAAAAACTGTTTTTT. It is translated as CASTPRGGGNEKLFF.

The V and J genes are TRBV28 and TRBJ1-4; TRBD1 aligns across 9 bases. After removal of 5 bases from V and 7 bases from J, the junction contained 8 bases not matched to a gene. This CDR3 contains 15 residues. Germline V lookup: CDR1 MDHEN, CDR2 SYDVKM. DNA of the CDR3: TGTGCCAGCAGTGCCCGACAGGGGGAAACTGAAAAACTGTTTTTT. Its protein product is CASSARQGETEKLFF.

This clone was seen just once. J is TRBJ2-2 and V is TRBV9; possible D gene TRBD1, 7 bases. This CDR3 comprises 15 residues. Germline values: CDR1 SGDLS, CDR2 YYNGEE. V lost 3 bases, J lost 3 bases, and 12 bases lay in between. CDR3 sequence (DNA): TGTGCCAGCAGCGGGAGGGGGCCCCACACCGGGGAGCTGTTTTTT. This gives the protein CASSGRGPHTGELFF. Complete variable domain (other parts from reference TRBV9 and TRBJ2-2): DSGVTQTPKHLITATGQRVTLRCSPRSGDLSVYWYQQSLDQGLQFLIQYYNGEERAKGNILERFSAQQFPDLHSELNLSSLELGDSALYFCASSGRGPHTGELFFGEGSRLTVL.

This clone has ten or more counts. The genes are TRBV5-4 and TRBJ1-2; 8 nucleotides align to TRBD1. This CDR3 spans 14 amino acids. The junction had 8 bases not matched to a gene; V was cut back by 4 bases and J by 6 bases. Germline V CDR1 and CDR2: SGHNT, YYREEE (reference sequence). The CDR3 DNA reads TGTGCCAGCAGCATCCGGACAGGGTTCAATGGCTACACCTTC. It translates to CASSIRTGFNGYTF. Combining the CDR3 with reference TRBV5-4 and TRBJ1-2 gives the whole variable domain ETGVTQSPTHLIKTRGQQVTLRCSSQSGHNTVSWYQQALGQGPQFIFQYYREEENGRGNFPPRFSGLQFPNYSSELNVNALELDDSALYLCASSIRTGFNGYTFGSGTRLTVV.

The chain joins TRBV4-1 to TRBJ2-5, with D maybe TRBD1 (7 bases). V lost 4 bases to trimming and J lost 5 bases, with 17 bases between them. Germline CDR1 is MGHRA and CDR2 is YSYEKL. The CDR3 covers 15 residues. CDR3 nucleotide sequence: TGCGCCAGCAGCCCCCGACAGGGCGGAGGGGAGACCCAGTACTTC. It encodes CASSPRQGGGETQYF.

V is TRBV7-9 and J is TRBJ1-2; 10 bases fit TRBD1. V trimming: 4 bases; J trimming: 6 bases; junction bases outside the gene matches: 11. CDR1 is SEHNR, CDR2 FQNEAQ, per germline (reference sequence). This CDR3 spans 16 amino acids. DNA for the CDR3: TGTGCCAGCAGCTCTTTGGACAGGGGGGAGTCGGATGGCTACACCTTC. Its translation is CASSSLDRGESDGYTF.

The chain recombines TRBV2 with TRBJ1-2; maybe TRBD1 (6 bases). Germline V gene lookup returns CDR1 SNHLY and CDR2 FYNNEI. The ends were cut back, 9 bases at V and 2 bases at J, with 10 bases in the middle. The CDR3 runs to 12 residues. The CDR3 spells CASGTNNYGYTF. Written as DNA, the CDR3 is TGTGCCAGTGGGACAAACAACTATGGCTACACCTTC.

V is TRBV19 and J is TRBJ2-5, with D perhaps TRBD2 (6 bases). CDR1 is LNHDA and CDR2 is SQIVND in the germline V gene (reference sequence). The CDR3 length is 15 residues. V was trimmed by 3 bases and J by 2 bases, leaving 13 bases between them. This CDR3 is CASSMGRGTQETQYF. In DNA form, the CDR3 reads TGTGCCAGTAGTATGGGTCGGGGGACGCAAGAGACCCAGTACTTC.

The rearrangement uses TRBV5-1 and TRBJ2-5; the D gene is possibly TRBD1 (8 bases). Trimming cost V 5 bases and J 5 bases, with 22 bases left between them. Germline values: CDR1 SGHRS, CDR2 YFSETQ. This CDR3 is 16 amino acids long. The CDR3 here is CASSRQGPRERETQYF. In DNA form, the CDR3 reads TGCGCCAGCAGTCGACAGGGGCCGCGGGAGAGGGAGACCCAGTACTTC.

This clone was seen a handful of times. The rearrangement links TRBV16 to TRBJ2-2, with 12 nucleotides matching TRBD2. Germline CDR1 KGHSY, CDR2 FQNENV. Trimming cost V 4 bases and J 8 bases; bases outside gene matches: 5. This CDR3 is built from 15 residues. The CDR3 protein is CASSRTSGDRGELFF. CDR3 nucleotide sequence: TGTGCCAGCAGCCGGACTAGCGGGGATCGAGGGGAGCTGTTTTTT.

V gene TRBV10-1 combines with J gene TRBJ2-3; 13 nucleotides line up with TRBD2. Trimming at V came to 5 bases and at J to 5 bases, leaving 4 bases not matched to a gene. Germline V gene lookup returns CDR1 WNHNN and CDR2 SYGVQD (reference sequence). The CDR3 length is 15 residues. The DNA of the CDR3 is TGCGCCAGCAGTAGGACTAGCGGGGGCGGAGATACGCAGTATTTT. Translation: CASSRTSGGGDTQYF.

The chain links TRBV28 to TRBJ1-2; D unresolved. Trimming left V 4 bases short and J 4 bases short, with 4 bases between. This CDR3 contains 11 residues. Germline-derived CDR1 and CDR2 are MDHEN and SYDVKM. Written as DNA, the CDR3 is TGTGCCAGCAGTTCCAGCTATGGCTACACCTTC. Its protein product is CASSSSYGYTF.

The CDR3 is CASSVGLLTEAFF. CDR3 nucleotides: TGTGCCAGCAGTGTAGGACTACTCACTGAAGCTTTCTTT. V is TRBV2 and J is TRBJ1-1; D is unresolved. Trimming took 4 bases from V and 4 from J, leaving 10 bases between them. Germline V gene lookup returns CDR1 SNHLY and CDR2 FYNNEI. This CDR3 is built from 13 residues.

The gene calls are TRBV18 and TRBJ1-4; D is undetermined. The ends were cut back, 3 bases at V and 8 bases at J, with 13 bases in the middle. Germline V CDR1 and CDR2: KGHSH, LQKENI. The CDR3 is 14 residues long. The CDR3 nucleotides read TGTGCCAGCTCACCGCCGGGGATAGGGGAAAAACTGTTTTTT. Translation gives CASSPPGIGEKLFF.

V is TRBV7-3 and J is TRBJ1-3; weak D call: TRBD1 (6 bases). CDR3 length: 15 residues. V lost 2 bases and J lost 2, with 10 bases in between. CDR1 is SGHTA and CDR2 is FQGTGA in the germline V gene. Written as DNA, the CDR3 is TGTGCCAGCAGCTTATCATCAGGGGCTGGAAACACCATATATTTT. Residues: CASSLSSGAGNTIYF.

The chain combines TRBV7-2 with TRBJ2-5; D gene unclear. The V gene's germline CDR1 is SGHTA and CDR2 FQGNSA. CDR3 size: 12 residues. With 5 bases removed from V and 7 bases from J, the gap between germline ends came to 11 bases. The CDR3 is CASSQGLGTQYF. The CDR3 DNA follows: TGTGCCAGCAGCCAAGGCCTAGGGACCCAGTACTTC.

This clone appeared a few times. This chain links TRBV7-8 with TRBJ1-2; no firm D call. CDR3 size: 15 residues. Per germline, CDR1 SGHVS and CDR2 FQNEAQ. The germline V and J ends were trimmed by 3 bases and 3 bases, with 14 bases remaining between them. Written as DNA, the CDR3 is TGTGCCAGCAGCTTGGAGAGGGCCGACTACTATGGCTACACCTTC. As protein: CASSLERADYYGYTF.

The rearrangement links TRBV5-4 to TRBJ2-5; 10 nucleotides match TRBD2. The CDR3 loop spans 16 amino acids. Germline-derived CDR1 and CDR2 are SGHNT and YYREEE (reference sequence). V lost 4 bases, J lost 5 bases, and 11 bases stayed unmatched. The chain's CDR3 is CASSLEVAGGLETQYF. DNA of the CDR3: TGTGCCAGCAGCCTGGAGGTAGCGGGGGGTCTGGAGACCCAGTACTTC.

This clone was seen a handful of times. In DNA, the CDR3 is TGTGCCAGCAGCTTAGGAATCAGGGGGATGGGTGGCTACACCTTC. Amino acids: CASSLGIRGMGGYTF. The genes are TRBV7-2 and TRBJ1-2, with 7 bases lining up with TRBD1. V shed 1 base, J shed 7 bases, and the junction held 9 bases outside the gene matches. This CDR3 contains 15 residues. From germline, CDR1 is SGHTA and CDR2 FQGNSA.

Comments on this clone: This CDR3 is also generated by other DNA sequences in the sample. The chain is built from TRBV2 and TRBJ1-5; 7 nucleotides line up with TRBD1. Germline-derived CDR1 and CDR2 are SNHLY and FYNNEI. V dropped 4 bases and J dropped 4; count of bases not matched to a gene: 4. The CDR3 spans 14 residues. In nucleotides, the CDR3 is TGTGCCAGCAGTGCCCGACAGGGAAATCAGCCCCAGCATTTT. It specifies CASSARQGNQPQHF.

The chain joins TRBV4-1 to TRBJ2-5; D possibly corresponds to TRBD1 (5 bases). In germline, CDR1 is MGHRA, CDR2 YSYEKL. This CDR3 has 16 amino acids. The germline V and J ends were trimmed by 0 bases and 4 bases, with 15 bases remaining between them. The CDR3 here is CASSQDGSGNLETQYF. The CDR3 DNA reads TGCGCCAGCAGCCAAGATGGGTCAGGGAATTTAGAGACCCAGTACTTC.

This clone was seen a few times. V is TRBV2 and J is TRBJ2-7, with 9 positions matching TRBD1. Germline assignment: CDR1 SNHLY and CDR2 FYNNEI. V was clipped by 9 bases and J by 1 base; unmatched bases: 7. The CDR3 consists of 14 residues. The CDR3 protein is CARSGQGNSYEQYF. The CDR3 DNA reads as TGTGCCAGATCGGGACAGGGTAATTCCTACGAGCAGTACTTC.

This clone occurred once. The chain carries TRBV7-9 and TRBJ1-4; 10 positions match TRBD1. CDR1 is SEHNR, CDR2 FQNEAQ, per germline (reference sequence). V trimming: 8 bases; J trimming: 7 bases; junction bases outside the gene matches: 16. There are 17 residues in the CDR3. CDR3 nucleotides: TGTGCCAGCGGCTATAACCCATGGGACAGGGGTAGTGAAAAACTGTTTTTT. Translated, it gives CASGYNPWDRGSEKLFF.

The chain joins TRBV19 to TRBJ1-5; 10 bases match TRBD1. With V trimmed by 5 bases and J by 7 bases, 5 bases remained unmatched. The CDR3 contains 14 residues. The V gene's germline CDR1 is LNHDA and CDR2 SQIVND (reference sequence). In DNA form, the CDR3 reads TGTGCCAGTAGTCCGGGACAGGGGTCGCAGCCCCAGCATTTT. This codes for CASSPGQGSQPQHF.